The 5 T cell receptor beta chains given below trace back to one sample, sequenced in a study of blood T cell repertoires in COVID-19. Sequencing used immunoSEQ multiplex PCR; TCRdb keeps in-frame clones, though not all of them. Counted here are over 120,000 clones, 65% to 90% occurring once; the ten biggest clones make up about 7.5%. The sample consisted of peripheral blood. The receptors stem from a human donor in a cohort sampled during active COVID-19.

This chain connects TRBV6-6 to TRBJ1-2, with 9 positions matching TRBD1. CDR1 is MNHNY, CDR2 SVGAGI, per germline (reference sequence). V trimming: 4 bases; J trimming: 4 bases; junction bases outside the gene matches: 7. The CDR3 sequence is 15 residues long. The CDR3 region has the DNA TGTGCCAGCAGTTCACAGGACAGGGGAAGCTATGGCTACACCTTC. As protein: CASSSQDRGSYGYTF.

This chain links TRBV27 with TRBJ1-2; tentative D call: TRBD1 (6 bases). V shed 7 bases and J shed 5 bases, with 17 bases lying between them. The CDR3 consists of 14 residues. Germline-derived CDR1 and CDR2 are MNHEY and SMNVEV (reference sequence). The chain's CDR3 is CASTPTGGGYGYTF. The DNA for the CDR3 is TGTGCCAGCACCCCCACGGGAGGGGGATATGGCTACACCTTC.

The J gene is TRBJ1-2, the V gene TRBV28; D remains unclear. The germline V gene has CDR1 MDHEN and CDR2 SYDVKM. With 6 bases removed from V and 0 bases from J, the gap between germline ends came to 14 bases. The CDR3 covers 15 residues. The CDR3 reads CASRGPGAANYGYTF. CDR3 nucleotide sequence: TGTGCCAGCAGGGGCCCCGGTGCAGCTAACTATGGCTACACCTTC.

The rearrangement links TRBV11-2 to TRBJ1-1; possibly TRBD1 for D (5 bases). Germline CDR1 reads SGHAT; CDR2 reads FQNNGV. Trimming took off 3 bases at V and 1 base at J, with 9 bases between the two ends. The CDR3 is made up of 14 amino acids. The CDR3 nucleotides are TGTGCCAGCAGCTTCTCAGGGCGGAACACTGAAGCTTTCTTT. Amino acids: CASSFSGRNTEAFF.

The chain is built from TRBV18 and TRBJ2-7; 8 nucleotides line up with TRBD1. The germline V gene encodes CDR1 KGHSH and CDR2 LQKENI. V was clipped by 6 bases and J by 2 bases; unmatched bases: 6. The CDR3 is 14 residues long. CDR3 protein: CASSPQGAPYEQYF. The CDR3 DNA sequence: TGTGCCAGCTCCCCCCAGGGGGCCCCCTACGAGCAGTACTTC.